Below, 16 T cell receptor beta chains from the same sample are listed, as sequenced in a study of cytomegalovirus exposure and HLA in healthy donors. Primers for the PCR totalled 60 Vbeta and 13 Jbeta. Sequencing was performed with immunoSEQ multiplex PCR; in TCRdb, only in-frame clones are kept and a portion is missing. Here the sample spans about 220,000 clones, less than 85% being singletons. Sequenced material: PBMCs. Receptor source: a man aged 18 to 30 in good health and CMV-seronegative.

In DNA, the CDR3 is TGTGCCATCAGTGTGAAGGGGCAGAGTACTGAAGCTTTCTTT. As protein: CAISVKGQSTEAFF. The chain is built from TRBV10-3 and TRBJ1-1; a weak D match, TRBD1 (5 bases). Germline-derived CDR1 and CDR2 are ENHRY and SYGVKD. CDR3 size: 14 residues. V gave up 4 bases and J gave up 5 bases, with 14 bases separating them.

The V and J genes are TRBV19 and TRBJ2-6; a possible D gene is TRBD2 (5 bases). The V end was cut by 8 bases, the J end by 4 bases, with 6 bases between. The CDR3 has 12 residues. CDR1 and CDR2 from the germline V gene are LNHDA and SQIVND (reference sequence). DNA for the CDR3: TGTGCCAGTTCGGGAGGGGCCAACGTCCTGACTTTC. Amino acids: CASSGGANVLTF.

The chain employs TRBV10-1 and TRBJ1-5; TRBD1 is a possible D gene (6 bases). CDR1 and CDR2 from the germline V gene are WNHNN and SYGVQD (reference sequence). The CDR3 runs to 18 residues. V lost 2 bases, J lost 5 bases, and 22 bases lay in between. The CDR3 reads CASSEANKDSYGHQPQHF. The DNA of the CDR3 is TGCGCCAGCAGTGAGGCAAACAAGGACAGCTATGGCCATCAGCCCCAGCATTTT.

The chain employs TRBV21-1 and TRBJ2-1; no DNA check was done on the table's D call, TRBD2. TRBV21-1 is a documented pseudogene. CDR3 length: 16 amino acids. CDR3 sequence (DNA): TGTGCCAGCAGCAGACTAGCGGGAGTGCAGTACAATGAGCAGTTCTTC. Encoded protein: CASSRLAGVQYNEQFF.

V is TRBV7-6 and J is TRBJ1-2; unclear D gene. Trimming stripped 5 bases from V and 3 bases from J, with 16 bases between. The V gene's germline CDR1 is SGHVS and CDR2 FNYEAQ. CDR3 size: 15 residues. CDR3 bases: TGTGCCAGCAGCCCGTGGGCGGGGATAGACTATGGCTACACCTTC. It is translated as CASSPWAGIDYGYTF.

The chain recombines TRBV18 with TRBJ2-1; no clear D. CDR1 and CDR2 (germline): KGHSH, LQKENI. V was clipped by 3 bases and J by 8 bases, with 8 bases between them. This CDR3 spans 12 amino acids. The CDR3 bases are TGTGCCAGCTCACCCAGCCGGGATGAGCAGTTCTTC. It yields the protein CASSPSRDEQFF.

This sequence joins TRBV7-9 and TRBJ2-2; perhaps TRBD2 as D (5 bases). Trimming shortened V by 3 bases and J by 7 bases, and 12 bases separated the two germline ends. The CDR3 sequence is 14 residues long. From germline, CDR1 is SEHNR and CDR2 FQNEAQ (reference sequence). The CDR3 DNA is TGTGCCAGCAGCTTTCAACTCGGGGTCGGGGAGCTGTTTTTT. Translating gives CASSFQLGVGELFF.

J is TRBJ2-1 and V is TRBV27; 7 nucleotides match TRBD2. The length of the CDR3 is 17 residues. V shed 5 bases and J 4 bases; nucleotides not matched to a gene: 14. Germline CDR1 MNHEY, CDR2 SMNVEV (reference sequence). The CDR3 sequence is CASSPAIASGIYNEQFF. The DNA for the CDR3 is TGTGCCAGCAGTCCCGCTATTGCTAGCGGAATATACAATGAGCAGTTCTTC.

The chain has TRBV5-1 and TRBJ2-7; the D is unclear. This CDR3 region has 13 residues. Trimming shortened V by 4 bases and J by 1 base, and 9 bases separated the two germline ends. Germline V gives CDR1 SGHRS, CDR2 YFSETQ. The CDR3 here is CASSGAPSYEQYF. The DNA of the CDR3 is TGCGCCAGCAGCGGAGCCCCGTCCTACGAGCAGTACTTC.

The chain combines TRBV6-1 with TRBJ1-2; D is perhaps TRBD1 (5 bases). The CDR3 spans 13 residues. Germline loops: CDR1 MNHNS, CDR2 SASEGT. Trimming pared 6 bases from V and 2 bases from J, leaving 10 bases between. The CDR3 sequence: CASSSTVNYGYTF. The CDR3 DNA reads as TGTGCCAGCAGCTCGACAGTAAACTATGGCTACACCTTC.

The gene calls are TRBV9 and TRBJ2-5; 8 bases map to TRBD2. Germline assignment: CDR1 SGDLS and CDR2 YYNGEE. The CDR3 has 14 residues. Trimming took 3 bases from V and 5 from J; bases not matched to a gene: 6. CDR3 nucleotide sequence: TGTGCCAGCAGCGCCACCGGGGGGGTGGAGACCCAGTACTTC. It codes for CASSATGGVETQYF.

The chain employs TRBV6-1 and TRBJ1-1; D is unresolved. V was clipped by 1 base and J by 7 bases, with 10 bases between them. This CDR3 region has 13 residues. The germline V gene has CDR1 MNHNS and CDR2 SASEGT. As DNA, the CDR3 is TGTGCCAGCAGTGAAGGGCCCTTTTATGAAGCTTTCTTT. It codes for CASSEGPFYEAFF.

This clone was picked up a small number of times. The genes are TRBV10-2 and TRBJ2-7; TRBD2 is a possible D gene (6 bases). This CDR3 is built from 14 residues. The V gene lost 6 bases and the J gene lost 6 bases, with 18 bases spanning the gap. Looked up from germline, CDR1 is WSHSY and CDR2 is SAAADI. In DNA, the CDR3 is TGCGCCAGCAGACGGGAGAGCGCCGGGGGCGAGCAGTACTTC. It is translated as CASRRESAGGEQYF.

Concerning this clone: At the DNA level, this CDR3 is encoded by other sequences in the same sample as well. V gene TRBV7-9 combines with J gene TRBJ2-1; 8 bases are a match to TRBD2. CDR3 length equals 14 residues. Losses at the gene ends were 4 bases for V and 9 bases for J; bases not matched to a gene: 8. Germline loops: CDR1 SEHNR, CDR2 FQNEAQ (reference sequence). The CDR3 nucleotides read TGTGCCAGCAGCTCCGGGACTAGTCGAGGTGAGCAGTTCTTC. Translation gives CASSSGTSRGEQFF. The full variable domain, with the rest looked up from reference TRBV7-9 and TRBJ2-1, is DTGVSQNPRHKITKRGQNVTFRCDPISEHNRLYWYRQTLGQGPEFLTYFQNEAQLEKSRLLSDRFSAERPKGSFSTLEIQRTEQGDSAMYLCASSSGTSRGEQFFGPGTRLTVL.

The rearrangement links TRBV28 to TRBJ2-1, with TRBD2 matching over 7 bases. Trimming removed 6 bases from V and 0 bases from J; junction bases left unmatched: 2. CDR3 size: 14 residues. From germline, CDR1 is MDHEN and CDR2 SYDVKM. In nucleotides, the CDR3 is TGTGCCAGCAGAGGGACTACCTCCTACAATGAGCAGTTCTTC. Translated: CASRGTTSYNEQFF.

The V and J genes are TRBV18 and TRBJ2-7; 7 bases fit TRBD1. CDR1 KGHSH and CDR2 LQKENI come from the germline V gene. J gave up 0 bases and V 3 bases, and 8 bases lay outside the gene matches. The CDR3 length is 16 residues. CDR3 bases: TGTGCCAGCTCACCCTCCGGGACAGCAAGCTCCTACGAGCAGTACTTC. It codes for CASSPSGTASSYEQYF.